The T cell receptor beta chain under discussion was sequenced for a study of cytomegalovirus exposure and HLA in healthy donors. CDR1 and CDR2 (germline): MNHNY, SVGAGI (reference sequence). The CDR3 runs to 13 residues. Trimming stripped 1 base from V and 6 bases from J, with 9 bases between. PCR involved 60 Vbeta and 13 Jbeta primers. This table comes from immunoSEQ multiplex PCR, and its TCRdb copy is limited to in-frame clones, with some not included. This sample has around 240,000 clones; about 81% occur once, and the top ten carry 5% to 6.5%. The sequence came from a middle-aged woman in good health and CMV-seropositive. Sequenced input: PBMCs. V gene TRBV6-6 combines with J gene TRBJ1-1; possible D gene TRBD1, 5 bases. The CDR3 sequence is CASSYLGGSEAFF. CDR3 sequence (DNA): TGTGCCAGCAGTTACTTGGGGGGATCTGAAGCTTTCTTT.